This T cell receptor (beta chain) was identified in a study of technical replicates of blood from a handful of donors. Sequencing used immunoSEQ multiplex PCR; TCRdb keeps in-frame clones, though not all of them. The data contain approximately 87,000 clones, approximately 95% of them singletons. With V trimmed by 3 bases and J by 0 bases, 9 bases remained unmatched. CDR3 length: 17 residues. Germline V gene data show CDR1 as SGDLS and CDR2 as YYNGEE. Sequenced: T cells isolated from PBMCs. The V and J genes are TRBV9 and TRBJ2-1; the match to TRBD2 covers 7 bases. The sequence came from a human donor in good health. CDR3 DNA sequence: TGTGCCAGCAGCGGAAGAAGCGGGGTAAGCTCCTACAATGAGCAGTTCTTC. It encodes CASSGRSGVSSYNEQFF.